The 25 T cell receptor beta chains in this list originate from one sample, sequenced in a study of blood T cell repertoires in COVID-19. Clones were sequenced by immunoSEQ multiplex PCR, and TCRdb holds only the in-frame ones, with some missing. The sample includes about 300,000 clones, approximately 88% of them seen just once. The material sequenced was peripheral blood. The receptors originated from a woman aged 30 to 39 who had recovered from COVID-19.

This clone was recorded only once. This chain uses TRBV14 with TRBJ2-4, with 7 bases identical to TRBD2. This CDR3 has 13 amino acids. The V segment lost 4 bases and the J segment 9 bases; nucleotides outside the gene matches: 6. Germline V gives CDR1 SGHDN, CDR2 FVKESK. DNA for the CDR3: TGTGCCAGCAGCCCGACTAGCCACGGCATTCAGTACTTC. Its translation: CASSPTSHGIQYF.

The chain employs TRBV4-1 and TRBJ2-3; D possibly corresponds to TRBD1 (7 bases). CDR1 is MGHRA, CDR2 YSYEKL, per germline. The CDR3 contains 16 residues. V was pared by 0 bases and J by 4 bases, with 14 bases between. The CDR3 is CASSQDWRGLADTQYF. CDR3 sequence (DNA): TGCGCCAGCAGCCAAGATTGGAGGGGGCTCGCAGATACGCAGTATTTT.

The chain couples TRBV28 to TRBJ1-4; no clear D gene. The CDR3 sequence is 16 residues long. The germline V gene has CDR1 MDHEN and CDR2 SYDVKM. Trimming removed 7 bases from V and 5 bases from J, with 20 bases in between. The CDR3 loop is CASNPAEKKENEKLFF. Written as DNA, the CDR3 is TGTGCCAGCAACCCGGCGGAAAAGAAGGAGAATGAAAAACTGTTTTTT.

In this sample, this clone turned up once. The rearrangement uses TRBV11-2 and TRBJ2-2, with a possible D match to TRBD2 (6 bases). The germline gives CDR1 SGHAT, CDR2 FQNNGV. Trimming took 0 bases from V and 2 from J, leaving 13 bases between them. This CDR3 is 17 amino acids long. The CDR3 DNA reads TGTGCCAGCAGCTTAGAGGGCGGGGCTCTAAACACCGGGGAGCTGTTTTTT. This encodes CASSLEGGALNTGELFF.

This chain connects TRBV7-2 to TRBJ1-1; D perhaps matches TRBD1 (6 bases). Germline V lookup: CDR1 SGHTA, CDR2 FQGNSA. V was trimmed by 2 bases and J by 3 bases, leaving 13 bases between them. The CDR3 covers 15 residues. CDR3 region: CASSLWLGGDTEAFF. CDR3 DNA sequence: TGTGCCAGCAGCTTATGGTTAGGGGGGGACACTGAAGCTTTCTTT.

The count of this clone is one. The V and J genes are TRBV7-2 and TRBJ2-3; D is uncertain. This CDR3 comprises 15 residues. The V end was cut by 2 bases, the J end by 4 bases, with 13 bases between. Germline CDR1 SGHTA, CDR2 FQGNSA. Here the CDR3 reads CASSLWSLAADTQYF. The CDR3 DNA sequence: TGTGCCAGCAGCTTATGGTCCTTGGCGGCAGATACGCAGTATTTT.

This clone was observed a few times. Distinct nucleotide sequences in the sample also encode this CDR3. V gene TRBV20-1 combines with J gene TRBJ2-1; D ambiguous. Germline V lookup: CDR1 DFQATT, CDR2 SNEGSKA (reference sequence). The CDR3 runs to 10 residues. Trimming removed 5 bases from V and 4 bases from J, with 3 bases in between. The CDR3 DNA is TGCAGTGCTCCGTACAATGAGCAGTTCTTC. Protein sequence: CSAPYNEQFF.

The chain links TRBV25-1 to TRBJ2-7; 12 bases are a match to TRBD2. CDR3 length equals 17 residues. The junction had 6 bases not matched to a gene; V was cut back by 1 base and J by 2 bases. Germline-derived CDR1 and CDR2 are MGHDK and SYGVNS. CDR3 protein: CASSESGLAGRPYEQYF. In DNA, the CDR3 is TGTGCCAGCAGTGAATCCGGACTAGCGGGGCGTCCCTACGAGCAGTACTTC.

The CDR3 DNA follows: TGTGCCAGCAGGGGACCGGGGACAGGGGGCTGGAGTGGCTACACCTTC. This sequence encodes CASRGPGTGGWSGYTF. The chain uses TRBV9 and TRBJ1-2; 12 nucleotides line up with TRBD1. The germline V gene encodes CDR1 SGDLS and CDR2 YYNGEE. CDR3 size: 16 residues. The ends lost 5 bases at V and 7 bases at J; junction bases unmatched: 12.

The DNA for the CDR3 is TGTGCCAGCAGTTTGTCCGGGACCTACGAGCAGTACTTC. Translated, it gives CASSLSGTYEQYF. V usage is TRBV6-5 and J usage is TRBJ2-7, with D tentatively TRBD2 (5 bases). Trimming pared 4 bases from V and 2 bases from J, leaving 9 bases between. The CDR3 spans 13 residues. Germline V gene lookup returns CDR1 MNHEY and CDR2 SVGAGI.

This chain joins TRBV7-3 and TRBJ2-2; TRBD2 matches at 7 bases. The CDR3 runs to 14 residues. The V gene's germline CDR1 is SGHTA and CDR2 FQGTGA. V shed 4 bases and J 6 bases; nucleotides not matched to a gene: 5. As DNA, the CDR3 is TGTGCCAGCAGCTCCGGGACTACATCCGGGGAGCTGTTTTTT. It translates to CASSSGTTSGELFF.

This chain joins TRBV24-1 and TRBJ1-5; TRBD1 agrees at 7 bases. The ends lost 4 bases at V and 9 bases at J; junction bases unmatched: 5. The CDR3 is 13 amino acids. The V gene's germline CDR1 is KGHDR and CDR2 SFDVKD. This CDR3 is CATSDRGGGPQHF. CDR3 DNA: TGTGCCACCAGTGACAGAGGGGGCGGGCCCCAGCATTTT.

V is TRBV10-3 and J is TRBJ2-7; D gene ambiguous. This CDR3 has 13 residues. V lost 2 bases, J lost 2 bases, and 7 bases lay in between. The germline V gene has CDR1 ENHRY and CDR2 SYGVKD. The DNA for the CDR3 is TGTGCCATCAGTGAGACAGAAGCCTACGAGCAGTACTTC. Its protein is CAISETEAYEQYF.

The rearrangement links TRBV7-2 to TRBJ1-1; 7 nucleotides align to TRBD1. V was clipped by 3 bases and J by 3 bases; unmatched bases: 7. Germline CDR1 SGHTA, CDR2 FQGNSA. The CDR3 consists of 15 residues. The CDR3 region is CASSFSTGRYTEAFF. DNA of the CDR3: TGTGCCAGCAGCTTTTCGACAGGGAGGTACACTGAAGCTTTCTTT. The entire variable domain, with the rest obtained from reference TRBV7-2 and TRBJ1-1, is as follows: GAGVSQSPSNKVTEKGKDVELRCDPISGHTALYWYRQSLGQGLEFLIYFQGNSAPDKSGLPSDRFSAERTGGSVSTLTIQRTQQEDSAVYLCASSFSTGRYTEAFFGQGTRLTVV.

The rearrangement uses TRBV11-3 and TRBJ2-5, with 10 bases lining up with TRBD1. Germline CDR1 and CDR2: SGHNT and YENEEA. The CDR3 length is 17 residues. J was trimmed by 5 bases and V by 1 base; bases with no gene match: 10. CDR3 nucleotides: TGTGCCAGCAGCTTAGCTCACCCGGACAGGGGGAGGGAGACCCAGTACTTC. This translates into CASSLAHPDRGRETQYF.

The chain combines TRBV10-3 with TRBJ1-2; D might be TRBD1 (6 bases). Germline V gives CDR1 ENHRY, CDR2 SYGVKD. The CDR3 is 15 amino acids. Trimming took 6 bases from V and 1 from J, leaving 15 bases between them. CDR3 region: CAISASGAHNYGYTF. The CDR3 region has the DNA TGTGCCATCAGCGCTTCAGGGGCCCATAACTATGGCTACACCTTC.

This sequence joins TRBV5-1 and TRBJ2-1, with 11 bases that match TRBD2. The CDR3 contains 16 residues. J lost 4 bases, V lost 4 bases, and 7 bases had no gene match. Germline V CDR1 and CDR2: SGHRS, YFSETQ. In DNA form, the CDR3 reads TGCGCCAGCAGCGGGATGACTAGCGGGGATTACAATGAGCAGTTCTTC. Translation gives CASSGMTSGDYNEQFF.

The chain joins TRBV6-5 to TRBJ2-2, with TRBD2 as a possible D gene (6 bases). There are 16 residues in the CDR3. CDR1 is MNHEY and CDR2 is SVGAGI in the germline V gene. The V end was cut by 4 bases, the J end by 7 bases, with 19 bases between. The CDR3 bases are TGTGCCAGCAGTTCCCCCCGGAGGGGAGGACACGGGGAGCTGTTTTTT. Protein: CASSSPRRGGHGELFF.

This clone occurred a few times. The rearrangement links TRBV5-4 to TRBJ2-1; a weak D match, TRBD2 (6 bases). The V and J ends lost 2 bases and 8 bases respectively, with 17 bases between them. CDR3 length equals 15 residues. The germline V gene has CDR1 SGHNT and CDR2 YYREEE (reference sequence). The CDR3 region has the DNA TGTGCCAGCAGCTTCCTACTAGCCGGTATCGATGAGCAGTTCTTC. This sequence encodes CASSFLLAGIDEQFF. The variable domain in full, completed from reference TRBV5-4 and TRBJ2-1, reads ETGVTQSPTHLIKTRGQQVTLRCSSQSGHNTVSWYQQALGQGPQFIFQYYREEENGRGNFPPRFSGLQFPNYSSELNVNALELDDSALYLCASSFLLAGIDEQFFGPGTRLTVL.

This clone has just a few counts. This sequence joins TRBV28 and TRBJ1-5; D not resolved. The CDR3 runs to 22 residues. Germline V gene sequence: CDR1 MDHEN, CDR2 SYDVKM. The germline V and J ends were trimmed by 3 bases and 5 bases, with 35 bases remaining between them. The CDR3 region has the DNA TGTGCCAGCAGTTTTTTTGACCCGACTTTGAGGTTTATCCGACGGGAGTATCAGCCCCAGCATTTT. Translation: CASSFFDPTLRFIRREYQPQHF.

This rearrangement joins TRBV24-1 to TRBJ2-1; 9 bases match TRBD2. Germline V gene data show CDR1 as KGHDR and CDR2 as SFDVKD. J gave up 4 bases and V 9 bases, and 9 bases lay outside the gene matches. The CDR3 runs 15 residues. This chain's CDR3 is CATAASGENYNEQFF. CDR3 DNA: TGTGCCACCGCCGCTAGCGGGGAAAATTACAATGAGCAGTTCTTC.

This clone occurred once. The V gene is TRBV6-5, the J gene TRBJ2-6; D tentatively reads TRBD1 or TRBD2 (5 bases each). V was clipped by 10 bases and J by 4 bases, with 14 bases between them. Germline assignment: CDR1 MNHEY and CDR2 SVGAGI. This CDR3 region has 14 residues. This CDR3 is CATRERSGANVLTF. The CDR3 nucleotides are TGTGCCACCAGGGAGAGGTCCGGGGCCAACGTCCTGACTTTC.

This clone was seen a single time. The rearrangement uses TRBV28 and TRBJ1-6; TRBD1 might be the D (6 bases). The CDR3 consists of 15 residues. V lost 8 bases to trimming and J lost 4 bases, with 15 bases between them. CDR1 is MDHEN and CDR2 is SYDVKM in the germline V gene. The CDR3 is CASGLEQGYNSPLHF. CDR3 coding DNA: TGTGCCAGCGGACTGGAACAGGGATATAATTCACCCCTCCACTTT.

There are a few counts of this clone. The chain joins TRBV7-8 to TRBJ2-6; D is unresolved. CDR3 length: 17 amino acids. CDR1 is SGHVS, CDR2 FQNEAQ, per germline. Trimming shortened V by 1 base and J by 2 bases, and 12 bases separated the two germline ends. CDR3 region: CASSLVFSGPGANVLTF. CDR3 sequence (DNA): TGTGCCAGCAGCTTAGTTTTCTCGGGTCCTGGGGCCAACGTCCTGACTTTC.

The chain joins TRBV24-1 to TRBJ2-5; D is ambiguous. Trimming cost V 2 bases and J 1 base, with 10 bases left between them. This CDR3 contains 15 residues. CDR1 and CDR2 from the germline V gene are KGHDR and SFDVKD. In nucleotides, the CDR3 is TGTGCCACCAGTGATTCAGGCTCGTCCCAAGAGACCCAGTACTTC. As protein: CATSDSGSSQETQYF.